Below, 7 T cell receptor beta chains from the same sample are listed, as sequenced in a study of beta chain features in type 1 diabetes (dated by TCRdb to 2017 to 2018). Study-wide conclusions, independent of this receptor: Type 1 diabetes patients showed a moderate but significant shortening of TCRB CDR3 length in all four CD4+ subsets.

These receptors are not linked to any known antigen. Library prep was done by the immunoSEQ multiplex PCR assay. All of the isolated RNA was reverse transcribed with the High Capacity cDNA Reverse Transcription Kit, so expressed TCRB transcripts were sequenced. Drawn from immuneACCESS, this table holds only the in-frame rearrangements with V and J called that TCRdb kept. Clones are partly lost; checked studies trace under half to an unresolved V gene and leave the rest unexplained. The sample records 150,000 to 190,000 clones, 10% of which are singletons. Less than 0.5% of the sample goes to the ten largest clones. Sequencing was done on a sample of central memory CD4+ T cells from blood. The receptors shown here come from a young man with type 1 diabetes.

The chain combines TRBV27 with TRBJ2-3; TRBD2 matches 10 bases. V was pared by 5 bases and J by 3 bases, with 14 bases of the junction left unmatched. The CDR3 length is 18 residues. Germline values: CDR1 MNHEY, CDR2 SMNVEV (reference sequence). The CDR3 spells CASSLRRPGLASTDTQYF. CDR3 nucleotides: TGTGCCAGCAGTCTACGCCGACCGGGACTAGCGTCTACAGATACGCAGTATTTT.

V and J are TRBV5-6 and TRBJ1-1; 7 nucleotides match TRBD1. V dropped 4 bases and J dropped 0; count of bases not matched to a gene: 3. CDR3 length: 14 residues. Germline CDR1 and CDR2: SGHDT and YYEEEE. The CDR3 bases are TGTGCCAGCAGCCGTACAGGGGTGAACACTGAAGCTTTCTTT. It encodes CASSRTGVNTEAFF.

This chain connects TRBV28 to TRBJ2-7; 13 positions agree with TRBD2. The CDR3 has 16 residues. V lost 4 bases to trimming and J lost 5 bases; unmatched junction nucleotides: 8. Per the germline V gene, CDR1 is MDHEN and CDR2 is SYDVKM. The CDR3 protein is CASSSQTSGRRDEQYF. In DNA, the CDR3 is TGTGCCAGCAGTTCTCAGACTAGCGGGAGGAGGGACGAGCAGTACTTC. Looking up the rest from reference TRBV28 and TRBJ2-7 gives the full variable domain: DVKVTQSSRYLVKRTGEKVFLECVQDMDHENMFWYRQDPGLGLRLIYFSYDVKMKEKGDIPEGYSVSREKKERFSLILESASTNQTSMYLCASSSQTSGRRDEQYFGPGTRLTVT.

The V call is TRBV7-2, the J call TRBJ2-7, with D uncertain. Germline CDR1 SGHTA, CDR2 FQGNSA. Trimming left V 7 bases short and J 2 bases short, with 18 bases between. The CDR3 contains 15 residues. The DNA of the CDR3 is TGTGCCAGCACCCTTAGTGCAGGCTTAACCTACGAGCAGTACTTC. It is translated as CASTLSAGLTYEQYF.

V is TRBV5-4 and J is TRBJ2-1; 8 bases are a match to TRBD2. CDR3 size: 18 residues. V lost 4 bases and J lost 6; bases outside the gene matches: 18. The germline gives CDR1 SGHNT, CDR2 YYREEE (reference sequence). CDR3 DNA sequence: TGTGCCAGCAGCCGCGGGGGCGGGAGGCCCCAATTGGGCAATGAGCAGTTCTTC. Translated, it gives CASSRGGGRPQLGNEQFF.

This clone occurred a few times. The V and J genes are TRBV9 and TRBJ2-5, with 7 bases fitting TRBD2. Germline CDR1 SGDLS, CDR2 YYNGEE. CDR3 length equals 14 residues. With V trimmed by 4 bases and J by 5 bases, 8 bases remained unmatched. The DNA for the CDR3 is TGTGCCAGCAGCCGCGGGCTAGCGGATGAGACCCAGTACTTC. This translates into CASSRGLADETQYF.

This clone was found a few times. This chain links TRBV7-2 with TRBJ2-5; 13 positions match TRBD2. The V segment lost 7 bases and the J segment 7 bases; nucleotides outside the gene matches: 9. The CDR3 covers 15 residues. From germline, CDR1 is SGHTA and CDR2 FQGNSA. Here the CDR3 DNA reads TGTGCCAGCATATTGGGGACTAGCGGGATAGGGACCCAGTACTTC. Translating gives CASILGTSGIGTQYF.